The following is a T cell receptor beta chain sequence with its context. Antigen specificity is unknown. This CDR3 has 14 amino acids. Germline CDR1 is SGDLS and CDR2 is YYNGEE. The V end was cut by 6 bases, the J end by 4 bases, with 16 bases between. This entry comes from a study of vaccination and CD4 T cells after COVID-19. Study results and caveats: Spike mono-reactivity applied to 304 of 307 vaccine-specific clones detected in convalescent patients.

The Oncomine TCR Beta short-read assay was applied to DNA of cultured CD4+ T cells. From the PCR reads, TCRdb called clonotypes with MiXCR, one entry per CDR3 protein. The sample yields thousands of distinct CDR3 sequences, 24% seen once. Treatment given: roughly 10-day PBMC culture with coronavirus spike peptide pools or control peptides (ViraFEST assay). The collection of CD4+ T cells from the unexposed donor took place before the COVID-19 pandemic (2011-2018). The J gene is TRBJ1-2, the V gene TRBV9, with D possibly being TRBD1 (6 bases). Material for sequencing was CD4+ T cells from blood, cultured in vitro. This sequence originates from a human donor in good health. CDR3 region: CASTSKGGGYGYTF. CDR3 nucleotide sequence: TGTGCCAGCACCTCAAAGGGGGGGGGCTATGGCTACACCTTC. The whole variable domain, remainder taken from reference TRBV9 and TRBJ1-2, is DSGVTQTPKHLITATGQRVTLRCSPRSGDLSVYWYQQSLDQGLQFLIQYYNGEERAKGNILERFSAQQFPDLHSELNLSSLELGDSALYFCASTSKGGGYGYTFGSGTRLTVV.